The rows below give T cell receptor beta chains drawn from one sample of a study of T cell changes during pregnancy in multiple sclerosis. Sequencing was performed with immunoSEQ multiplex PCR; in TCRdb, only in-frame clones are kept and a portion is missing. Among about 69,000 clones listed, roughly 93% were seen once. The sample was peripheral blood, taken in the third trimester of pregnancy. The receptors derive from a female donor with multiple sclerosis, enrolled in a pregnancy study. CDR3s include the opening cysteine and the closing phenylalanine or tryptophan. D genes are given only for firm matches. Rows give clone size only sometimes, using once, few, many, or a class for an expanded clone.

clone_size,d_call,j_call,v_call,cdr3_aa,cdr3_nt
NA,TRBD2,TRBJ2-5,TRBV19,CASEASGEQETQYF,TGTGCCAGCGAGGCTAGCGGGGAACAAGAGACCCAGTACTTC
once,TRBD1,TRBJ2-1,TRBV6-6,CAVTGGFSYNEQFF,TGTGCCGTCACAGGGGGCTTTTCATACAATGAGCAGTTCTTC
NA,NA,TRBJ2-1,TRBV9,CASSAPRDTYNEQFF,TGTGCCAGCAGCGCTCCTAGGGACACCTACAATGAGCAGTTCTTC
NA,TRBD1,TRBJ2-2,TRBV5-8,CASSLGQAVYYTGELFF,TGTGCCAGCAGCCTGGGACAGGCCGTCTATTACACCGGGGAGCTGTTTTTT
NA,TRBD2,TRBJ2-3,TRBV4-3,CASSQDRRLAASTDTQYF,TGCGCCAGCAGCCAAGATCGTCGGCTAGCGGCTAGCACAGATACGCAGTATTTT
NA,NA,TRBJ1-2,TRBV27,CASSGVWEGENYGYTF,TGTGCCAGCAGTGGTGTATGGGAGGGGGAAAACTATGGCTACACCTTC
NA,TRBD1,TRBJ1-5,TRBV7-8,CASSPRGSGGFGQPQHF,TGTGCCAGCAGCCCTAGGGGGTCAGGGGGGTTCGGGCAGCCCCAGCATTTT
few,NA,TRBJ1-6,TRBV28,CASRAQGSSPLHF,TGTGCCAGCAGAGCACAGGGCAGTTCACCCCTCCACTTT
NA,NA,TRBJ1-1,TRBV7-9,CASSFTWNTEAFF,TGTGCCAGCAGCTTTACTTGGAACACTGAAGCTTTCTTT
NA,TRBD1,TRBJ1-5,TRBV5-5,CASRDREGSNQPQHF,TGTGCCAGCAGGGACAGGGAGGGAAGCAATCAGCCCCAGCATTTT
once,TRBD1,TRBJ1-5,TRBV18,CASSPIQGAVQPQHF,TGTGCCAGCTCACCTATACAGGGGGCTGTTCAGCCCCAGCATTTT
NA,TRBD1,TRBJ1-2,TRBV27,CASSLSWTGGGGYTF,TGTGCCAGCTCACTCTCTTGGACAGGGGGTGGTGGCTACACCTTC
NA,TRBD1,TRBJ2-1,TRBV7-6,CASSLFSGTGALAEQFF,TGTGCCAGCAGCTTATTTTCCGGGACAGGTGCCCTGGCTGAGCAGTTCTTC
NA,NA,TRBJ2-2,TRBV27,CASSLGSGGTGELFF,TGTGCCAGCAGTTTAGGTAGCGGAGGCACCGGGGAGCTGTTTTTT
NA,TRBD2,TRBJ2-3,TRBV4-2,CASSEGPSGGTDTQYF,TGTGCCAGCAGCGAAGGGCCTAGCGGGGGGACAGATACGCAGTATTTT
once,TRBD1,TRBJ2-3,TRBV12-5,CASALAPDRVITDTQYF,TGTGCTAGTGCCTTGGCCCCGGACAGGGTGATCACAGATACGCAGTATTTT
NA,NA,TRBJ1-5,TRBV19,CASSLEGRSNQPQHF,TGTGCCAGTAGCCTAGAGGGCAGAAGCAATCAGCCCCAGCATTTT